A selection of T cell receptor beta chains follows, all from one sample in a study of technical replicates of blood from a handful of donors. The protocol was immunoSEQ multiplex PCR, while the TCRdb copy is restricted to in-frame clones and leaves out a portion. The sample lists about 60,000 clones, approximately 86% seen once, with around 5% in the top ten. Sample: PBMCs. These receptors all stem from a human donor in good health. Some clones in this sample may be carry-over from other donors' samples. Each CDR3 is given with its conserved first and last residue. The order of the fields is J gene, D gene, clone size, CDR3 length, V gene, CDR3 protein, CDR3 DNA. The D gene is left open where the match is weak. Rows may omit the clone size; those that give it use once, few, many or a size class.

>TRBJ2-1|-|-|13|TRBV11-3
CASRPSRYNEQFF
TGTGCCAGCAGACCCTCCCGGTACAATGAGCAGTTCTTC
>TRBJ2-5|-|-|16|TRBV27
CASSALQGPPMETQYF
TGTGCCAGCAGTGCCTTACAGGGACCCCCGATGGAGACCCAGTACTTC
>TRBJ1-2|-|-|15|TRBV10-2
CASRQSDSGQNGYTF
TGCGCCAGCAGACAATCTGACAGCGGACAGAATGGCTACACCTTC
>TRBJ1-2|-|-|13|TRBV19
CASSPLSTPGYTF
TGTGCCAGTAGTCCTTTAAGTACACCCGGCTACACCTTC
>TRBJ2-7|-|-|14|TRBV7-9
CASSLIASSYEQYF
TGTGCCAGCAGCTTAATAGCGTCATCCTACGAGCAGTACTTC
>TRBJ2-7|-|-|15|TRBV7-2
CASSLDGGGWYEQYF
TGTGCCAGCAGCTTAGATGGCGGGGGCTGGTACGAGCAGTACTTC
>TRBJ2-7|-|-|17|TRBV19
CASSPRRVQGSSDEQYF
TGTGCCAGTAGCCCTAGGAGAGTTCAGGGGTCGAGCGACGAGCAGTACTTC
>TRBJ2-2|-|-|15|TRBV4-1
CASSPPASGDGELFF
TGCGCCAGCAGCCCTCCGGCATCGGGGGACGGGGAGCTGTTTTTT
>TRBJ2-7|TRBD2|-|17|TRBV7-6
CASSLRTSSGRAYEQYF
TGTGCCAGCAGCTTGAGGACTAGCAGCGGAAGGGCCTACGAGCAGTACTTC
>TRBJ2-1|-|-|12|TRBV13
CASSPTRYEQFF
TGTGCCAGCAGCCCCACACGATATGAGCAGTTCTTC
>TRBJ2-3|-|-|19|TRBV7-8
CASSLGAGALMGSRDTQYF
TGTGCCAGCAGCTTAGGGGCAGGGGCCTTGATGGGGTCGAGAGATACGCAGTATTTT
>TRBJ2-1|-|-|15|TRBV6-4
CASSVSWSSYNEQFF
TGTGCCAGCAGTGTTAGCTGGAGCTCCTACAATGAGCAGTTCTTC
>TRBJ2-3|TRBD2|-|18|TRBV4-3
CASSQASRSGGPGDTQYF
TGCGCCAGCAGCCAAGCCTCAAGATCGGGGGGGCCTGGAGATACGCAGTATTTT
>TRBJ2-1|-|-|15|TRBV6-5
CASSYSNRGTHEQFF
TGTGCCAGCAGTTACTCGAATCGGGGGACGCATGAGCAGTTCTTC
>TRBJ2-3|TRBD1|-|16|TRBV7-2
CASSKTGKARTDTQYF
TGTGCCAGCAGCAAGACAGGGAAAGCCCGCACAGATACGCAGTATTTT
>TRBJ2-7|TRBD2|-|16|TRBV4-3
CASSQEVWRGGYEQYF
TGCGCCAGCAGCCAAGAAGTCTGGCGGGGGGGCTACGAGCAGTACTTC
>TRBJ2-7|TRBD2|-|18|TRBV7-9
CASSYVGGRALPNYEQYF
TGTGCCAGCAGCTACGTGGGGGGGAGAGCCTTACCAAACTACGAGCAGTACTTC
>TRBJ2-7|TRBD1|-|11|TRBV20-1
CSASDRVEQYF
TGCAGTGCGTCGGACAGGGTCGAGCAGTACTTC
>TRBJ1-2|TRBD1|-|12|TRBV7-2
CASGTGFSGYTF
TGTGCCAGCGGGACAGGGTTTAGTGGCTACACCTTC
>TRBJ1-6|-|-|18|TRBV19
CASSIVHQMRAQGSPLHF
TGTGCCAGTAGTATAGTACATCAAATGCGGGCGCAAGGTTCACCCCTCCACTTT
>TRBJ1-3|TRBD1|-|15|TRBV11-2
CASSEDRAQGNTIYF
TGTGCCAGCAGCGAGGACAGGGCGCAAGGAAACACCATATATTTT
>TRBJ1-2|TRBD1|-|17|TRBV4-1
CASSQDHRTGGNYGYTF
TGCGCCAGCAGCCAAGACCATCGGACAGGGGGAAACTATGGCTACACCTTC
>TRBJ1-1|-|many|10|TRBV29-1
CSAGGLGAFF
TGCAGCGCCGGAGGCCTGGGGGCTTTCTTT
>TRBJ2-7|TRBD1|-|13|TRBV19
CASSLGQGYEQYF
TGTGCCAGTAGTCTGGGACAGGGTTACGAGCAGTACTTC
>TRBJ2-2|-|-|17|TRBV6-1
CASSEVSRLGDTGELFF
TGTGCCAGCAGTGAAGTATCGAGACTAGGGGACACCGGGGAGCTGTTTTTT
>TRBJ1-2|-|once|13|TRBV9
CASSWGQDYGYTF
TGTGCCAGCAGTTGGGGGCAGGACTATGGCTACACCTTC
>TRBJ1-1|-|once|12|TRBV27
CASPQVNTEAFF
TGTGCCAGCCCCCAGGTGAACACTGAAGCTTTCTTT
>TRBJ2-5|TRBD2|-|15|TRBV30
CAWSWTSGRKETQYF
TGTGCCTGGAGTTGGACTAGCGGGAGAAAGGAGACCCAGTACTTC
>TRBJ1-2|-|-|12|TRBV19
CASTIQGYGYTF
TGTGCCAGTACCATACAGGGCTATGGCTACACCTTC
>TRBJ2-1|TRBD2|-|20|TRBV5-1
CASSLARWGSGASSYNEQFF
TGCGCCAGCAGCTTGGCCCGTTGGGGGAGCGGGGCGAGCTCCTACAATGAGCAGTTCTTC
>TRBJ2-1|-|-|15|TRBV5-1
CASSLARVAYNEQFF
TGCGCCAGCAGCTTGGCTCGGGTAGCCTACAATGAGCAGTTCTTC
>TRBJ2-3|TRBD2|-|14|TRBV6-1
CASSAPGGLDTQYF
TGTGCCAGCAGTGCTCCGGGAGGTTTAGATACGCAGTATTTT
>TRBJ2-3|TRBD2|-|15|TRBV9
CASSVVAGDTDTQYF
TGTGCCAGCAGCGTAGTGGCGGGGGACACAGATACGCAGTATTTT
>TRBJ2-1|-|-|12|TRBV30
CAWSPGRGEQFF
TGTGCCTGGAGCCCGGGGAGAGGTGAGCAGTTCTTC
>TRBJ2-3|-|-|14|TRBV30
CAWNSGASTDTQYF
TGTGCCTGGAATTCAGGGGCTAGCACAGATACGCAGTATTTT
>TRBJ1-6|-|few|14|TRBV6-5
CASSSQEFASPLHF
TGTGCCAGCAGTTCACAGGAGTTCGCTTCACCCCTCCACTTT
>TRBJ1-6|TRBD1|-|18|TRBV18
CASSLQTGTGVQGSPLHF
TGTGCCAGCTCACTTCAAACCGGGACAGGGGTTCAAGGATCACCCCTCCACTTT
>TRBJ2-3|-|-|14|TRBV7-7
CASSVSGSTDTQYF
TGTGCCAGCAGCGTTAGCGGAAGCACAGATACGCAGTATTTT
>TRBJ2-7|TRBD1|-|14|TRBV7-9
CASSLGTGYNEQYF
TGTGCCAGCAGCTTAGGGACAGGGTACAACGAGCAGTACTTC
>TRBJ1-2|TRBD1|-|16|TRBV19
CASSMGDRGPSGGYTF
TGTGCCAGTAGTATGGGGGACAGGGGCCCCTCAGGTGGCTACACCTTC
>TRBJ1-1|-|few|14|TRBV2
CASSEGSYPTEAFF
TGTGCCAGCAGTGAGGGCAGCTATCCAACTGAAGCTTTCTTT
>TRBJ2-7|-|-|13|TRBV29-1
CSVCDGLGNEQYF
TGCAGCGTTTGCGACGGCCTAGGTAACGAGCAGTACTTC
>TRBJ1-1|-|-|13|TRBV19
CASSPGEGTEAFF
TGTGCCAGTTCCCCCGGGGAGGGCACTGAAGCTTTCTTT
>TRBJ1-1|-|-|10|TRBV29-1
CSVADSEAFF
TGCAGCGTTGCGGACTCTGAAGCTTTCTTT
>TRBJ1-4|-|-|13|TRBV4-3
CASSPRLALELFF
TGCGCCAGCAGCCCCCGGCTAGCGTTAGAACTGTTTTTT
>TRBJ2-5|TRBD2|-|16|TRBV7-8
CASSPGAQRGGETQYF
TGTGCCAGCAGCCCGGGGGCCCAGCGGGGGGGCGAGACCCAGTACTTC
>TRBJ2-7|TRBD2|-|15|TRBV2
CASSLVETSDYEQYF
TGTGCCAGCAGTTTAGTGGAGACTAGCGACTACGAGCAGTACTTC
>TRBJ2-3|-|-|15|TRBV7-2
CASSTQRTNTDTQYF
TGTGCCAGCAGCACCCAGCGGACCAACACAGATACGCAGTATTTT
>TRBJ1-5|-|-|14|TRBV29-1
CSAIEGGVGQPQHF
TGCAGCGCCATAGAGGGAGGGGTGGGACAGCCCCAGCATTTT
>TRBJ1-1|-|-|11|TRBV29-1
CSVVPGTEAFF
TGCAGCGTTGTGCCAGGGACTGAAGCTTTCTTT
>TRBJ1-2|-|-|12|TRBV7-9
CASSLVGAGYTF
TGTGCCAGCAGCTTAGTGGGAGCGGGCTACACCTTC
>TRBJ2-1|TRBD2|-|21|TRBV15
CATSRETGRTSGSISYNEQFF
TGTGCCACCAGCAGAGAAACTGGCCGGACTAGCGGGAGTATCTCCTACAATGAGCAGTTCTTC
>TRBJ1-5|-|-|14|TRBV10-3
CAISDRTGNQPQHF
TGTGCCATCAGTGATCGGACAGGCAATCAGCCCCAGCATTTT
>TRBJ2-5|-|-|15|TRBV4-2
CASSQPGLGLVPQYF
TGTGCCAGCAGCCAACCGGGACTGGGCTTGGTGCCCCAGTACTTC
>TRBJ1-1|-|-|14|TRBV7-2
CASSLTGQNTEAFF
TGTGCCAGCAGCTTAACAGGCCAAAACACTGAAGCTTTCTTT